The table lists the clone carrying this TCR beta chain with a count of one. Its specificity is not known. This entry belongs to a study of OX40 agonist ivuxolimab in advanced cancers. Study-wide context: Administration of intravenous ivuxolimab to patients occurred every 2 weeks at 0.01 to 10 mg/kg. Age averaged 60 years (range roughly 23 to 79), and 82.7% were male.

Study findings and constraints: At doses 0.1 to 3.0 mg/kg, CD4+ and CD8+ clones expanded.

Clones were sequenced by immunoSEQ multiplex PCR, and TCRdb holds only the in-frame ones, with some missing. The data contain roughly 28,000 clones, roughly four fifths of them singletons. Trimming pared 5 bases from V and 0 bases from J, leaving 21 bases between. The germline V gene has CDR1 SGHAT and CDR2 FQNNGV. This CDR3 spans 18 amino acids. Specimen: CD4+ or CD8+ T cells sorted from blood, collected in a trial of the OX40 agonist ivuxolimab. The V and J genes are TRBV11-2 and TRBJ2-3, with D tentatively TRBD1 or TRBD2 (5 bases each). The clonotype comes from an adult with an advanced solid tumor such as melanoma, head and neck, liver or kidney cancer. CDR3 loop: CASSPHRRTGFSTDTQYF. CDR3 coding DNA: TGTGCCAGCAGCCCCCACAGGCGTACGGGGTTCAGCACAGATACGCAGTATTTT.